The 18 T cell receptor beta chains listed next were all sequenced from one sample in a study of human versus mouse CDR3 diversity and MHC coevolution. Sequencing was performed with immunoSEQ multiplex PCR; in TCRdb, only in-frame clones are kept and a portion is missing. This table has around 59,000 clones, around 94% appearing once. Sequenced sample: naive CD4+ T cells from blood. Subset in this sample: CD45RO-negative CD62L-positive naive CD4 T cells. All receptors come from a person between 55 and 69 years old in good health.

This chain's CDR3 is CASSIIAGGRNTQYF. The DNA for the CDR3 is TGTGCCAGTAGTATCATCGCGGGAGGGCGGAATACGCAGTATTTT. This chain connects TRBV19 to TRBJ2-3, with 9 bases aligning to TRBD2. The CDR3 loop spans 15 amino acids. Per the germline V gene, CDR1 is LNHDA and CDR2 is SQIVND (reference sequence). V lost 3 bases and J lost 7; bases outside the gene matches: 8.

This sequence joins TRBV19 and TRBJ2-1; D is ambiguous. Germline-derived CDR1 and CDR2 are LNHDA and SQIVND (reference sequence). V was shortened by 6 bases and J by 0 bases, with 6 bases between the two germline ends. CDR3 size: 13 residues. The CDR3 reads CASSPSSYNEQFF. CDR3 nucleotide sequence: TGTGCCAGTAGCCCGAGCTCCTACAATGAGCAGTTCTTC.

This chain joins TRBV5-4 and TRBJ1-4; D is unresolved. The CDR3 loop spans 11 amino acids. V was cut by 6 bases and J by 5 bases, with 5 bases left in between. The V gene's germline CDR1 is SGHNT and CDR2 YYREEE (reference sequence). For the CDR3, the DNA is TGTGCCAGCAAGCACAATGAAAAACTGTTTTTT. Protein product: CASKHNEKLFF.

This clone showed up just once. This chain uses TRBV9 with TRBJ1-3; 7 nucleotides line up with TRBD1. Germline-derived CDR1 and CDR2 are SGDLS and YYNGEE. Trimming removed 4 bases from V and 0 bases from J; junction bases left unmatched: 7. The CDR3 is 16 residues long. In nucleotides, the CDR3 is TGTGCCAGCAGCCCGCGACAGGGCCCCTCTGGAAACACCATATATTTT. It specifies CASSPRQGPSGNTIYF. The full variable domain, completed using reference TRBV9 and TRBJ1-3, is DSGVTQTPKHLITATGQRVTLRCSPRSGDLSVYWYQQSLDQGLQFLIQYYNGEERAKGNILERFSAQQFPDLHSELNLSSLELGDSALYFCASSPRQGPSGNTIYFGEGSWLTVV.

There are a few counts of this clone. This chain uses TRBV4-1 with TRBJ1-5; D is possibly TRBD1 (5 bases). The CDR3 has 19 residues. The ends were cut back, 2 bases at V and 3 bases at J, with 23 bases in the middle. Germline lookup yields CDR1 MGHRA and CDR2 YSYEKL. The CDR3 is CASSQSVIRVGGSNQPQHF. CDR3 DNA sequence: TGCGCCAGCAGCCAAAGCGTGATTCGGGTCGGGGGATCCAATCAGCCCCAGCATTTT.

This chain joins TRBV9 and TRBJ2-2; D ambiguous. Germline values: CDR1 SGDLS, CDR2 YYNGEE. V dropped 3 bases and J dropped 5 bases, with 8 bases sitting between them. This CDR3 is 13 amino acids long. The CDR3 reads CASSGLSTGELFF. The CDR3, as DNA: TGTGCCAGCAGCGGACTTTCGACCGGGGAGCTGTTTTTT.

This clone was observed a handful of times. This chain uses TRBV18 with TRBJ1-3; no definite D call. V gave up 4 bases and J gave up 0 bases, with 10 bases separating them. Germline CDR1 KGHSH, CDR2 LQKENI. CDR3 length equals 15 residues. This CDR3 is CASSRTADSGNTIYF. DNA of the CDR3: TGTGCCAGCTCACGAACAGCGGACTCTGGAAACACCATATATTTT.

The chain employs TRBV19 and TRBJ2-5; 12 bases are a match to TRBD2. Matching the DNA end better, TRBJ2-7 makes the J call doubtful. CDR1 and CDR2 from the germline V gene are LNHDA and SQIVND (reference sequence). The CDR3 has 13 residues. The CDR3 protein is CASASGRANEQYF. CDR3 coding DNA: TGTGCCAGCGCTAGCGGGAGGGCCAACGAGCAGTACTTC.

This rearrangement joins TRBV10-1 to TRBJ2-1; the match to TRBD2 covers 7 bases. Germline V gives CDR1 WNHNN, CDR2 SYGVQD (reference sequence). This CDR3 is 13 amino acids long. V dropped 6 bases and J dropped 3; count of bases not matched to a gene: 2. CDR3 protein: CASSASGYNEQFF. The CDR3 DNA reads TGCGCCAGCAGCGCTAGCGGCTACAATGAGCAGTTCTTC.

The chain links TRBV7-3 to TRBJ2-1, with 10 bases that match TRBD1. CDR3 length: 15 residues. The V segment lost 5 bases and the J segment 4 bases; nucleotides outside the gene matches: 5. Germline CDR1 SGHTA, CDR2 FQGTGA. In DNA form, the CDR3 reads TGTGCCAGCAGCCCCGGACAGGGGGGATACAATGAGCAGTTCTTC. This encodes CASSPGQGGYNEQFF.

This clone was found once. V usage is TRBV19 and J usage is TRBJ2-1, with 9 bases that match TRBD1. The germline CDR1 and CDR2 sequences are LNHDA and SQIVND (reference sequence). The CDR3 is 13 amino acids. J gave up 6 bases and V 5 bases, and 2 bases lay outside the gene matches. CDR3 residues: CASSPDRGNEQFF. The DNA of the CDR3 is TGTGCCAGTAGTCCGGACAGGGGCAATGAGCAGTTCTTC.

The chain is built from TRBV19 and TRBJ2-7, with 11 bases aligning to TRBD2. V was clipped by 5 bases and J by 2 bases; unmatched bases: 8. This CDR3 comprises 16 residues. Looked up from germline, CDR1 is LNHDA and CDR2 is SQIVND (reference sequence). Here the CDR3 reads CASSVLSLAGAYEQYF. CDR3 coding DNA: TGTGCCAGTAGTGTTTTGTCACTAGCGGGAGCCTACGAGCAGTACTTC. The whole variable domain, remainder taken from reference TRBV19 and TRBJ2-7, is DGGITQSPKYLFRKEGQNVTLSCEQNLNHDAMYWYRQDPGQGLRLIYYSQIVNDFQKGDIAEGYSVSREKKESFPLTVTSAQKNPTAFYLCASSVLSLAGAYEQYFGPGTRLTVT.

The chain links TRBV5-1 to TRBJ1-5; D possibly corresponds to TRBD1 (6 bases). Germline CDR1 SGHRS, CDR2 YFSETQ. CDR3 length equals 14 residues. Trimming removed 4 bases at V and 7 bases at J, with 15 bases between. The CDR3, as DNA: TGCGCCAGCAGCCGGCTGGGGGGGCAACAGCCCCAGCATTTT. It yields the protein CASSRLGGQQPQHF. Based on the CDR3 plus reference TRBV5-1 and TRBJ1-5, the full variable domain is KAGVTQTPRYLIKTRGQQVTLSCSPISGHRSVSWYQQTPGQGLQFLFEYFSETQRNKGNFPGRFSGRQFSNSRSEMNVSTLELGDSALYLCASSRLGGQQPQHFGDGTRLSIL.

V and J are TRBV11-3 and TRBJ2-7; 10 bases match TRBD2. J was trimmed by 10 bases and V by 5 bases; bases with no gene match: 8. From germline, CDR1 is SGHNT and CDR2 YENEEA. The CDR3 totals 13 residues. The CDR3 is CASSPTGTSVQYF. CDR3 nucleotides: TGTGCCAGCAGCCCTACCGGGACTAGCGTTCAGTACTTC.

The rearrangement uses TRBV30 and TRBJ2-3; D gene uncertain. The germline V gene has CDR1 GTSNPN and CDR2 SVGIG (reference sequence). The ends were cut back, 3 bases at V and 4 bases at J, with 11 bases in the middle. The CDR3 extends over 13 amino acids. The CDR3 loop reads CAWRRPIADTQYF. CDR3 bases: TGTGCCTGGAGGAGGCCAATTGCAGATACGCAGTATTTT.

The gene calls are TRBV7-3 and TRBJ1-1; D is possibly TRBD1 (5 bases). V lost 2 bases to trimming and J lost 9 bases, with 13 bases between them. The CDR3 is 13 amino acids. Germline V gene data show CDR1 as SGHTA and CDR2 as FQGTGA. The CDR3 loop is CASSLGSGGKAFF. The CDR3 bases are TGTGCCAGCAGCTTAGGGTCGGGGGGGAAAGCTTTCTTT.

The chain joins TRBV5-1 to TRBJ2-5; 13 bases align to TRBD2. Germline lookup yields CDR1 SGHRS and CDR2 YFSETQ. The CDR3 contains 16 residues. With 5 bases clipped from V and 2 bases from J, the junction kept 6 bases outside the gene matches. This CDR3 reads CASRTGTSGIQETQYF. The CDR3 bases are TGCGCCAGCAGAACCGGGACTAGCGGGATTCAAGAGACCCAGTACTTC.

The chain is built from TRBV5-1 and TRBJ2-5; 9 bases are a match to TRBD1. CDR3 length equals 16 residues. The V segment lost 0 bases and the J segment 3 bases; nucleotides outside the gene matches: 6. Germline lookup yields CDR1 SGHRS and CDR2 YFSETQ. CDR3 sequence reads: CASSLVPDRGEETQYF. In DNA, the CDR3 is TGCGCCAGCAGCTTGGTGCCGGACAGGGGAGAAGAGACCCAGTACTTC. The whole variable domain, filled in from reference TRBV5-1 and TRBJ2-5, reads KAGVTQTPRYLIKTRGQQVTLSCSPISGHRSVSWYQQTPGQGLQFLFEYFSETQRNKGNFPGRFSGRQFSNSRSEMNVSTLELGDSALYLCASSLVPDRGEETQYFGPGTRLLVL.